This T cell receptor beta chain was recorded in a study of blood T cell repertoires in COVID-19. Overall study: The origin of the acute and convalescent COVID-19 samples was the United States, Italy and Spain. In each case, the material was cDNA or gDNA derived from T cells, B-cell-depleted T cells, or PBMCs.

In the authors' workflow: Reference gene primer amplification gave nucleated cell count estimates. Clones were read by immunoSEQ multiplex PCR, and TCRdb kept only the in-frame ones, dropping some. Clonal size and the V and J genes are those of that table, whereas D and trimming came from the DNA. The repertoire holds some 150,000 clones, with over 80% as singletons. Looked up from germline, CDR1 is MGHRA and CDR2 is YSYEKL. The V and J ends lost 0 bases and 4 bases respectively, with 13 bases between them. The CDR3 totals 16 residues. The clonotype originates from a human donor in a cohort sampled during active COVID-19. The sequenced sample consisted of peripheral blood. The chain recombines TRBV4-1 with TRBJ1-5, with D possibly TRBD1 on 5 matching bases. The CDR3 sequence is CASSQEGGGRNQPQHF. Written as DNA, the CDR3 is TGCGCCAGCAGCCAAGAGGGGGGAGGCCGAAATCAGCCCCAGCATTTT.